Given below is one T cell receptor beta chain in context. This CDR3 has 13 amino acids. V lost 6 bases, J lost 3 bases, and 12 bases lay in between. CDR1 and CDR2 from the germline V gene are MNHEY and SVGAGI. The entry originates in a study of type 1 and type 2 diabetes patients. PCR was run on genomic DNA. A primer set of 30 forward and 13 reverse primers amplified the CDR3. Each CDR3 protein is one row after TCRdb ran MiXCR on the multiplex PCR reads. The sample records about 270,000 distinct CDR3 sequences, roughly 50% being singletons. The V call is TRBV6-5, the J call TRBJ2-7, with unresolved D. This TCR came from a man aged 18 to 30 with type 2 diabetes. The sample was peripheral blood mononuclear cells (PBMCs). The CDR3 nucleotides are TGTGCCAGCAGCCGAGCTGACGGCTACGAGCAGTACTTC. This sequence encodes CASSRADGYEQYF.